Listed here are 32 T cell receptor beta chains from one sample, sequenced in a study of control samples from healthy donors and cancer patients. Libraries were prepared by immunoSEQ multiplex PCR; TCRdb keeps only in-frame clonotypes and omits some of them. This repertoire shows 100,000 to 150,000 clones, just under 90% found once; its top ten account for roughly 7.8%. Sequenced sample: PBMCs. These receptors were obtained from a man aged 45 to 65 with head and neck cancer.

The V gene is TRBV18, the J gene TRBJ1-1, with D unresolved. Trimming left V 4 bases short and J 6 bases short, with 6 bases between. Per germline, CDR1 KGHSH and CDR2 LQKENI. This CDR3 is 11 amino acids long. DNA for the CDR3: TGTGCCAGCTCACTGGGCCCTGAAGCTTTCTTT. Translated: CASSLGPEAFF.

The rearrangement links TRBV30 to TRBJ1-6; D gene unclear. In germline, CDR1 is GTSNPN, CDR2 SVGIG (reference sequence). The CDR3 totals 16 residues. Trimming took off 0 bases at V and 0 bases at J, with 9 bases between the two ends. The CDR3 region is CAWSVGGRSYNSPLHF. The CDR3 region has the DNA TGTGCCTGGAGTGTAGGCGGACGCTCCTATAATTCACCCCTCCACTTT.

The chain links TRBV7-2 to TRBJ2-7; TRBD2 agrees at 11 bases. V shed 6 bases, J shed 1 base, and the junction held 5 bases outside the gene matches. Germline CDR1 reads SGHTA; CDR2 reads FQGNSA. The CDR3 runs to 15 residues. For the CDR3, the DNA is TGTGCCAGCAGAGCACGACTAGCGGGATCCTACGAGCAGTACTTC. Translated, it gives CASRARLAGSYEQYF.

V gene TRBV18 combines with J gene TRBJ2-5, with D possibly being TRBD1 (6 bases). The ends were cut back, 3 bases at V and 1 base at J, with 15 bases in the middle. This CDR3 is 16 amino acids long. Germline assignment: CDR1 KGHSH and CDR2 LQKENI. CDR3 DNA: TGTGCCAGCTCACCTAACTTGGGACAACGCCAAGAGACCCAGTACTTC. Its translation: CASSPNLGQRQETQYF. The entire variable domain, with the rest obtained from reference TRBV18 and TRBJ2-5, is as follows: NAGVMQNPRHLVRRRGQEARLRCSPMKGHSHVYWYRQLPEEGLKFMVYLQKENIIDESGMPKERFSAEFPKEGPSILRIQQVVRGDSAAYFCASSPNLGQRQETQYFGPGTRLLVL.

The J gene is TRBJ1-2, the V gene TRBV7-2, with 7 bases aligning to TRBD1. V lost 6 bases and J lost 8; bases outside the gene matches: 21. The CDR3 runs 17 residues. The V gene's germline CDR1 is SGHTA and CDR2 FQGNSA. CDR3 DNA: TGTGCCAGCAGACGAAACCCTCAGGGGGTAGTAGTGGGAGGCTACACCTTC. Protein sequence: CASRRNPQGVVVGGYTF. The variable domain in full, completed from reference TRBV7-2 and TRBJ1-2, reads GAGVSQSPSNKVTEKGKDVELRCDPISGHTALYWYRQSLGQGLEFLIYFQGNSAPDKSGLPSDRFSAERTGGSVSTLTIQRTQQEDSAVYLCASRRNPQGVVVGGYTFGSGTRLTVV.

Concerning this clone: The same CDR3 also results from other DNA sequences found in this sample. The V and J genes are TRBV6-5 and TRBJ2-5; no clear D. Germline values: CDR1 MNHEY, CDR2 SVGAGI. The CDR3 contains 12 residues. Trimming pared 2 bases from V and 5 bases from J, leaving 6 bases between. CDR3 loop: CASSYGGETQYF. As DNA, the CDR3 is TGTGCCAGCAGTTACGGTGGGGAGACCCAGTACTTC.

This chain uses TRBV7-3 with TRBJ2-1, with 10 positions matching TRBD1. J was trimmed by 4 bases and V by 4 bases; bases with no gene match: 4. Germline V lookup: CDR1 SGHTA, CDR2 FQGTGA. CDR3 length: 15 residues. The CDR3 protein is CASSSGQGGYNEQFF. The CDR3 coding sequence is TGTGCCAGCAGCTCCGGACAGGGGGGATACAATGAGCAGTTCTTC.

The J gene is TRBJ2-5, the V gene TRBV14; TRBD1 might be the D (5 bases). Germline V gene data show CDR1 as SGHDN and CDR2 as FVKESK. The CDR3 is 13 residues long. V shed 7 bases and J shed 1 base, with 10 bases lying between them. The CDR3 spells CASNRQIQETQYF. The CDR3 DNA is TGTGCCAGCAATCGACAGATCCAAGAGACCCAGTACTTC.

The rearrangement uses TRBV6-5 and TRBJ2-7; 8 bases agree with TRBD1. Germline assignment: CDR1 MNHEY and CDR2 SVGAGI. The V segment lost 0 bases and the J segment 4 bases; nucleotides outside the gene matches: 2. There are 14 residues in the CDR3. Here the CDR3 reads CASSYSTGVYEQYF. In nucleotides, the CDR3 is TGTGCCAGCAGTTACTCGACAGGGGTTTACGAGCAGTACTTC.

J is TRBJ2-7 and V is TRBV19, with D perhaps matching TRBD2 (6 bases). Germline lookup yields CDR1 LNHDA and CDR2 SQIVND (reference sequence). V gave up 5 bases and J gave up 5 bases, with 10 bases separating them. This CDR3 region has 12 residues. CDR3 nucleotide sequence: TGTGCCAGTAGTCCAGCGGGTCACGAGCAGTACTTC. Residues: CASSPAGHEQYF.

The chain couples TRBV28 to TRBJ1-2, with 8 bases fitting TRBD1. V dropped 3 bases and J dropped 8; count of bases not matched to a gene: 5. This CDR3 comprises 13 residues. The germline CDR1 and CDR2 sequences are MDHEN and SYDVKM. The chain's CDR3 is CASSFQGAGGYTF. In DNA form, the CDR3 reads TGTGCCAGCAGTTTCCAGGGGGCCGGAGGCTACACCTTC.

The V gene is TRBV9, the J gene TRBJ1-3; maybe TRBD1 (5 bases). CDR3 length: 15 amino acids. Germline CDR1 reads SGDLS; CDR2 reads YYNGEE. V lost 2 bases to trimming and J lost 8 bases, with 17 bases between them. CDR3 sequence: CASSVQGNNLDTIYF. In nucleotides, the CDR3 is TGTGCCAGCAGCGTTCAGGGAAATAATCTAGACACCATATATTTT.

The rearrangement joins TRBV3-1 (or the pseudogene TRBV3-2) to TRBJ1-2; TRBD1 agrees at 9 bases. CDR1 and CDR2 (germline): LGHDT, YNNKEL (reference sequence). This CDR3 contains 15 residues. V lost 0 bases to trimming and J lost 4 bases; unmatched junction nucleotides: 3. The CDR3 sequence is CASSQEGQGPYGYTF. CDR3 DNA sequence: TGTGCCAGCAGCCAAGAGGGACAGGGACCCTATGGCTACACCTTC.

This chain connects TRBV2 to TRBJ1-6, with TRBD1 as a possible D gene (5 bases). V was pared by 6 bases and J by 6 bases, with 15 bases between. The CDR3 covers 15 residues. CDR1 SNHLY and CDR2 FYNNEI come from the germline V gene. The CDR3 DNA sequence: TGTGCCAGCAGAAATGGGGGGTATTTTAATTCACCCCTCCACTTT. It specifies CASRNGGYFNSPLHF.

In DNA form, the CDR3 reads TGTGCCAGCAGCTTAAGGCAGGGTCACGAGCAGTACTTC. Translating gives CASSLRQGHEQYF. The rearrangement uses TRBV7-9 and TRBJ2-7; D might be TRBD1 (5 bases). Germline CDR1 is SEHNR and CDR2 is FQNEAQ (reference sequence). The CDR3 extends over 13 amino acids. V lost 2 bases and J 5 bases, leaving 10 bases between the germline ends.

The chain joins TRBV5-1 to TRBJ1-3, with unresolved D. Trimming removed 2 bases at V and 4 bases at J, with 10 bases between. CDR3 length equals 14 residues. Germline V gene sequence: CDR1 SGHRS, CDR2 YFSETQ. This CDR3 is CASSLELAGNTIYF. CDR3 bases: TGCGCCAGCAGCTTAGAACTCGCCGGAAACACCATATATTTT.

CDR3 in amino acids: CASSSGATNEKLFF. The CDR3 DNA is TGTGCCAGCAGTTCGGGGGCAACTAATGAAAAACTGTTTTTT. The chain links TRBV6-1 to TRBJ1-4, with D possibly being TRBD1 (5 bases). With 5 bases removed from V and 0 bases from J, the gap between germline ends came to 7 bases. There are 14 residues in the CDR3. CDR1 MNHNS and CDR2 SASEGT come from the germline V gene.

V gene TRBV19 combines with J gene TRBJ2-7, with unresolved D. CDR3 length: 14 residues. The V end was cut by 5 bases, the J end by 6 bases, with 17 bases between. Germline lookup yields CDR1 LNHDA and CDR2 SQIVND (reference sequence). The CDR3 nucleotides read TGTGCCAGTAGTCCCGGTGGCCCAGTCTTCGAGCAGTACTTC. Protein sequence: CASSPGGPVFEQYF.

The V gene is TRBV30, the J gene TRBJ1-3, with D perhaps matching TRBD1 (5 bases). Germline V gene lookup returns CDR1 GTSNPN and CDR2 SVGIG (reference sequence). The CDR3 consists of 17 residues. Between the trimmed V and J ends, which lost 1 base and 2 bases, there was a span of 18 bases. The CDR3 spells CAWSEGPPASTGNTIYF. The CDR3 coding sequence is TGTGCCTGGAGTGAGGGACCCCCGGCCTCAACTGGAAACACCATATATTTT.

This clone has only one observation. At one of its ends the junction is not consistent with the germline gene, which may arise from a read error. The rearrangement joins TRBV9 to TRBJ2-7; D uncertain. Germline CDR1 is SGDLS and CDR2 is YYNGEE. The CDR3 runs 15 residues. The CDR3 DNA sequence: TGTACCAGCAGCGTAGGCCTCGACCACTCCTACGAGCAGTACTTC. Its translation is CTSSVGLDHSYEQYF. Looking up the rest from reference TRBV9 and TRBJ2-7 gives the full variable domain: DSGVTQTPKHLITATGQRVTLRCSPRSGDLSVYWYQQSLDQGLQFLIQYYNGEERAKGNILERFSAQQFPDLHSELNLSSLELGDSALYFCTSSVGLDHSYEQYFGPGTRLTVT.

This chain links TRBV5-1 with TRBJ2-3, with 7 bases matching TRBD2. Trimming cost V 4 bases and J 4 bases; bases outside gene matches: 6. This CDR3 is 14 amino acids long. Germline V gene sequence: CDR1 SGHRS, CDR2 YFSETQ. CDR3 sequence: CASSTRTSPDTQYF. In nucleotides, the CDR3 is TGCGCCAGCAGCACCCGGACTAGTCCAGATACGCAGTATTTT.

V usage is TRBV21-1 and J usage is TRBJ2-7. TRBV21-1 is noted as a pseudogene. This CDR3 spans 11 amino acids. CDR3 residues: CASSKENEQYF. CDR3 nucleotide sequence: TGTGCCAGCAGCAAAGAAAACGAGCAGTACTTC.

The chain carries TRBV19 and TRBJ1-2; 11 positions agree with TRBD1. Germline V gene lookup returns CDR1 LNHDA and CDR2 SQIVND (reference sequence). This CDR3 spans 14 amino acids. Trimming removed 6 bases from V and 4 bases from J; junction bases left unmatched: 4. The CDR3 here is CASRLGQGGYGYTF. The DNA of the CDR3 is TGTGCCAGTAGGTTGGGACAGGGGGGCTATGGCTACACCTTC.

This clone has a handful of counts. The chain recombines TRBV2 with TRBJ1-5; unclear D gene. Trimming removed 5 bases from V and 0 bases from J, with 11 bases in between. The CDR3 has 15 residues. Per germline, CDR1 SNHLY and CDR2 FYNNEI. CDR3 bases: TGTGCCAGCAGTCCGGTGATTCCTAGCAATCAGCCCCAGCATTTT. The encoded protein is CASSPVIPSNQPQHF.

This clone was observed a single time. V and J are TRBV27 and TRBJ2-1; maybe TRBD2 (6 bases). The CDR3 runs 17 residues. V dropped 5 bases and J dropped 2 bases, with 19 bases sitting between them. CDR1 is MNHEY, CDR2 SMNVEV, per germline (reference sequence). This CDR3 reads CASSSIDLAVPYNEQFF. DNA of the CDR3: TGTGCCAGCAGTAGCATTGACTTAGCGGTGCCCTACAATGAGCAGTTCTTC.

The genes are TRBV12-3 or TRBV12-4 and TRBJ1-2, with a weak D call TRBD1 (6 bases). The CDR3 has 11 residues. Trimming took off 5 bases at V and 7 bases at J, with 8 bases between the two ends. The CDR3 sequence: CASSTGFGYTF. In nucleotides, the CDR3 is TGTGCCAGCAGTACAGGGTTTGGCTACACCTTC.

The chain combines TRBV30 with TRBJ1-5, with no clear D. CDR3 size: 18 residues. CDR1 is GTSNPN, CDR2 SVGIG, per germline (reference sequence). The ends were cut back, 2 bases at V and 0 bases at J, with 20 bases in the middle. The CDR3 DNA reads as TGTGCCTGGAGTCTTAGCGGAACAAATGCCTATAGCAATCAGCCCCAGCATTTT. This codes for CAWSLSGTNAYSNQPQHF. Together with reference TRBV30 and TRBJ1-5, the CDR3 gives the full variable domain: SQTIHQWPATLVQPVGSPLSLECTVEGTSNPNLYWYRQAAGRGLQLLFYSVGIGQISSEVPQNLSASRPQDRQFILSSKKLLLSDSGFYLCAWSLSGTNAYSNQPQHFGDGTRLSIL.

This CDR3 reads CASSVRGGGSYNEQFF. The CDR3 DNA follows: TGTGCCAGCAGTGTCCGGGGGGGTGGCTCCTACAATGAGCAGTTCTTC. The chain joins TRBV27 to TRBJ2-1, with TRBD2 identical over 8 bases. Germline-derived CDR1 and CDR2 are MNHEY and SMNVEV (reference sequence). V gave up 5 bases and J gave up 0 bases; unmatched junction bases: 6. CDR3 size: 16 residues.

The chain carries TRBV12-3 or TRBV12-4 and TRBJ2-2; D ambiguous. The CDR3 consists of 11 residues. V gave up 5 bases and J gave up 8 bases, with 6 bases separating them. For the CDR3, the DNA is TGTGCCAGCAGTCAAGCTGGGGAGCTGTTTTTT. Amino acids: CASSQAGELFF.

This rearrangement joins TRBV29-1 to TRBJ1-1; D call uncertain. The germline gives CDR1 SQVTM, CDR2 ANQGSEA. Trimming removed 1 base at V and 6 bases at J, with 9 bases between. This CDR3 contains 12 residues. CDR3 amino acids: CSVEVGVAEAFF. In DNA, the CDR3 is TGCAGCGTTGAAGTGGGAGTGGCTGAAGCTTTCTTT.

The chain recombines TRBV4-1 with TRBJ2-7, with 16 nucleotides matching TRBD2. Germline V gene data show CDR1 as MGHRA and CDR2 as YSYEKL. V lost 0 bases, J lost 3 bases, and 8 bases stayed unmatched. The CDR3 loop spans 19 amino acids. DNA for the CDR3: TGCGCCAGCAGCCAAGAAGGAGGGACTAGCGGGAGGGCCGGCTACGAGCAGTACTTC. It encodes CASSQEGGTSGRAGYEQYF.

V and J are TRBV10-3 and TRBJ2-1; TRBD1 might be the D (5 bases). Trimming shortened V by 3 bases and J by 2 bases, and 17 bases separated the two germline ends. This CDR3 is built from 17 residues. Germline lookup yields CDR1 ENHRY and CDR2 SYGVKD. CDR3 region: CAISDRASDSPYNEQFF. The CDR3 nucleotides are TGTGCCATCAGTGACAGGGCTAGTGACAGCCCCTACAATGAGCAGTTCTTC.